This TCR beta chain was captured by sequencing in a study of cytomegalovirus exposure and HLA in healthy donors. Overall study: Inside one of the first data releases sat about 85 million unique TCRs taken from HLA-typed donors.

Vbeta (60) and Jbeta (13) primers were used in the PCR. Sequencing was performed with immunoSEQ multiplex PCR; in TCRdb, only in-frame clones are kept and a portion is missing. The table shows around 63,000 clones, with 80% to 90% occurring only once. Findings and caveats of the study: Cytomegalovirus association was assigned to about 150 TCR beta chains. Follow-up analysis later connected one missense variant in DCLRE1C with trimming of TCR beta V- and J-genes. Productive status was seen about 90% or about 30% of the time for most TCR beta V segments in an earlier analysis.

This CDR3 is 12 amino acids long. The V gene lost 7 bases and the J gene lost 2 bases, with 7 bases spanning the gap. Per the germline V gene, CDR1 is KGHSH and CDR2 is LQKENI. A word on this clone: Its antigen remains unknown.

Sequenced input: PBMCs. The chain is built from TRBV18 and TRBJ2-3; D call uncertain. The origin of this receptor is a woman aged 25 to 39 in good health and CMV-seronegative. The CDR3 sequence is CASWADTDTQYF. DNA of the CDR3: TGTGCCAGCTGGGCAGACACAGATACGCAGTATTTT.